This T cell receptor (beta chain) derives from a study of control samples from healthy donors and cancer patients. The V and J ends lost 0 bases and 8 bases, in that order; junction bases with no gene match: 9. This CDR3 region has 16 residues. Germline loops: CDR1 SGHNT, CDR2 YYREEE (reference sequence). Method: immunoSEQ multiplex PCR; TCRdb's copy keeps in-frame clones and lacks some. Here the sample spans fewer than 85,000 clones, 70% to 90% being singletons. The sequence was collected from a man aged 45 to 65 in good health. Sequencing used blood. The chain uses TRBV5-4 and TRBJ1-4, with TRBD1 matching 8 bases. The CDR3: CASSLAPDRVGEKLFF. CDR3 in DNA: TGTGCCAGCAGCTTGGCCCCGGACAGGGTAGGGGAAAAACTGTTTTTT. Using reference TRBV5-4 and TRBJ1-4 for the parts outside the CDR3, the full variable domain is ETGVTQSPTHLIKTRGQQVTLRCSSQSGHNTVSWYQQALGQGPQFIFQYYREEENGRGNFPPRFSGLQFPNYSSELNVNALELDDSALYLCASSLAPDRVGEKLFFGSGTQLSVL.